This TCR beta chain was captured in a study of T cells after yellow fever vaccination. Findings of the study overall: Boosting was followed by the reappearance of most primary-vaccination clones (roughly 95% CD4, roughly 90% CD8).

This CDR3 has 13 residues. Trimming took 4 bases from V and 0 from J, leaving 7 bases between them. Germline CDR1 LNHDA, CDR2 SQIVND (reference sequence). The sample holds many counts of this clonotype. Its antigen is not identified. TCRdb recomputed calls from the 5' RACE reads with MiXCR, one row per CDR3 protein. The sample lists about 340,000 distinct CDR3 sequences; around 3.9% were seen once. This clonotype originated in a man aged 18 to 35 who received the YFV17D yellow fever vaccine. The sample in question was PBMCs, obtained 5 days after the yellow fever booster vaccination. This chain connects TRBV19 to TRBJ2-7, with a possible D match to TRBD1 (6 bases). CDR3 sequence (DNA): TGTGCCAGTAGTAGGACAGCCTCCTACGAGCAGTACTTC. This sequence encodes CASSRTASYEQYF.